The sample holds one count of the clone carrying this TCR beta chain. The target antigen is unknown. The PCR had 60 Vbeta and 13 Jbeta primers. The data were produced by immunoSEQ multiplex PCR, yet TCRdb's version contains in-frame clones alone and is incomplete. The sample consists of some 120,000 clones, 83% of them appearing once. The CDR3 is 15 amino acids. Looked up from germline, CDR1 is SGHVS and CDR2 is FQNEAQ. V was pared by 4 bases and J by 4 bases, with 16 bases between. The data stem from a study of cytomegalovirus exposure and HLA in healthy donors. Broader study findings: Among TCR beta chains of equal frequency, HLA-associated ones were more clonally expanded in a later analysis. HLA allele associations emerged for 16,951 TCR beta sequences in a later analysis, at 0.05 false discovery rate.

Input material: PBMCs. The J gene is TRBJ1-2, the V gene TRBV7-8, with a possible D match to TRBD1 (6 bases). The origin of this receptor is a man younger than 35 in good health and CMV-seropositive. The CDR3 here is CASSSWTETAYGYTF. DNA of the CDR3: TGTGCCAGCAGCTCTTGGACAGAAACCGCCTATGGCTACACCTTC.